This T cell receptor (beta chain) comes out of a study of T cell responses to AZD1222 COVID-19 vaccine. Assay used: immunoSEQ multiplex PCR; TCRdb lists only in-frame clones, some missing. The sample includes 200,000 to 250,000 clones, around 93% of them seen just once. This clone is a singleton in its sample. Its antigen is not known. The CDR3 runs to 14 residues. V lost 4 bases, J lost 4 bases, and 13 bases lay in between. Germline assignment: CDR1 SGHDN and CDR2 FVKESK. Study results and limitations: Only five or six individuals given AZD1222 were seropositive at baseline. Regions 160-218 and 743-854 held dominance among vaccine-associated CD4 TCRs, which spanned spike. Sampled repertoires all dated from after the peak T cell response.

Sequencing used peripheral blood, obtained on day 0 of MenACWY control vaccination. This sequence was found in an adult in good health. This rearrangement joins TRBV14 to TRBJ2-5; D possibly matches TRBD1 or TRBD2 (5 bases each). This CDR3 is CASSRQPGGETQYF. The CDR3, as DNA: TGTGCCAGCAGCCGACAGCCTGGGGGAGAGACCCAGTACTTC.